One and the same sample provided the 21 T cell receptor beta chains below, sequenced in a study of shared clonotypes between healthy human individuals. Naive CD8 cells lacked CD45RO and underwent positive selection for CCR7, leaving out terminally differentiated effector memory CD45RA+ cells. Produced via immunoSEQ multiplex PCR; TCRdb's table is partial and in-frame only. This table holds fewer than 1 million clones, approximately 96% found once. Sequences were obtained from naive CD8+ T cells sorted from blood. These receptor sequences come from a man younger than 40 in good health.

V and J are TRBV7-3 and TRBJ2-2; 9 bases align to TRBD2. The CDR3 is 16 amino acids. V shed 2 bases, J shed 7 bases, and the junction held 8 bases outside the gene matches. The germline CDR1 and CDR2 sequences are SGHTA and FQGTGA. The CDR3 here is CASSLSGLATGGELFF. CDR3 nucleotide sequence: TGTGCCAGCAGCTTATCGGGACTAGCAACCGGCGGGGAGCTGTTTTTT.

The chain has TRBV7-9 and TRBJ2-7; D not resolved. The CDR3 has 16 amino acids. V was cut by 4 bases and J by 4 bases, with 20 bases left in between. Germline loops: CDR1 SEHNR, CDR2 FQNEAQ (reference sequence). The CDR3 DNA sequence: TGTGCCAGCAGCTCCCCGGAGTGGGTGGTTGGGTACGAGCAGTACTTC. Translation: CASSSPEWVVGYEQYF.

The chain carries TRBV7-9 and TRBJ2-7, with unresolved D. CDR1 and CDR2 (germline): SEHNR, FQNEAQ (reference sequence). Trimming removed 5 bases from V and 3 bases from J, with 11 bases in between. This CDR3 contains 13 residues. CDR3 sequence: CASSPANSYEQYF. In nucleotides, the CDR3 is TGTGCCAGCAGCCCGGCCAACAGCTACGAGCAGTACTTC. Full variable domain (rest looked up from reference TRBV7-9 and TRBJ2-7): DTGVSQNPRHKITKRGQNVTFRCDPISEHNRLYWYRQTLGQGPEFLTYFQNEAQLEKSRLLSDRFSAERPKGSFSTLEIQRTEQGDSAMYLCASSPANSYEQYFGPGTRLTVT.

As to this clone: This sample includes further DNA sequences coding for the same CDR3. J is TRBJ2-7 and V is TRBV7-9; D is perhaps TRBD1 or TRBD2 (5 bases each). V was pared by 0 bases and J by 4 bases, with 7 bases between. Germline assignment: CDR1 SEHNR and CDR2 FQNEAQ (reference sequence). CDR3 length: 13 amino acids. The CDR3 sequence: CASSLAWGYEQYF. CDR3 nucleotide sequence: TGTGCCAGCAGCTTAGCCTGGGGGTACGAGCAGTACTTC.

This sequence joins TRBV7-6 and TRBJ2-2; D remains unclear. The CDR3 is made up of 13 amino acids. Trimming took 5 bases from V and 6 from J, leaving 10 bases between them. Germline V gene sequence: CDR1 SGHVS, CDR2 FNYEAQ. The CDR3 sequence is CASSPRAAGELFF. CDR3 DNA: TGTGCCAGCAGCCCCCGGGCGGCCGGGGAGCTGTTTTTT.

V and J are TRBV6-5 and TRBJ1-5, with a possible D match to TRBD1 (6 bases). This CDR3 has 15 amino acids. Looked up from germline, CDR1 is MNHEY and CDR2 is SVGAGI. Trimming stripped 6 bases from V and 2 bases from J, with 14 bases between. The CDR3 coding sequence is TGTGCCAGCAGCGCCGTGGGGGGCGGCAATCAGCCCCAGCATTTT. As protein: CASSAVGGGNQPQHF.

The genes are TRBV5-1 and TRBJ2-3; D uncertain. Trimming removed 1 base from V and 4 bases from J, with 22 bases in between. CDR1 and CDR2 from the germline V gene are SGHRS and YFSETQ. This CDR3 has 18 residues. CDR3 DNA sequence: TGCGCCAGCAGCTTGTCGCCACTTGGACGGCTAGTCTCAGATACGCAGTATTTT. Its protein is CASSLSPLGRLVSDTQYF.

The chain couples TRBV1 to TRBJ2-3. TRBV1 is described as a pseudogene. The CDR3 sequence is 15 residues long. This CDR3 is CTSSQAGHATDTQYF. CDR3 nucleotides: TGCACCAGCAGCCAAGCCGGCCATGCCACAGATACGCAGTATTTT.

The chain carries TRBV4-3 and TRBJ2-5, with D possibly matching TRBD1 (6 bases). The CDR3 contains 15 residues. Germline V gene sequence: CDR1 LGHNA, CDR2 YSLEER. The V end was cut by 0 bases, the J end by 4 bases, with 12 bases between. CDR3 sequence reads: CASSQDSGDGETQYF. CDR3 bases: TGCGCCAGCAGCCAAGACTCAGGGGATGGAGAGACCCAGTACTTC.

The CDR3 nucleotides are TGTGCCAGCAGTTATAGGGGCAGCGGGAGGACCGAGACCCAGTACTTC. This gives the protein CASSYRGSGRTETQYF. This chain links TRBV7-9 with TRBJ2-5; TRBD2 matches 9 bases. This CDR3 comprises 16 residues. Germline V lookup: CDR1 SEHNR, CDR2 FQNEAQ (reference sequence). Losses at the gene ends were 6 bases for V and 5 bases for J; bases not matched to a gene: 13.

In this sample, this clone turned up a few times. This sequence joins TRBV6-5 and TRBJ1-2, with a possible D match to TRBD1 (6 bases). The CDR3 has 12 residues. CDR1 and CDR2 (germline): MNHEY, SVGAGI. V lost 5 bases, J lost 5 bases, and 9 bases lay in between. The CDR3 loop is CASSTGQYGYTF. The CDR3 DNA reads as TGTGCCAGCAGTACCGGACAGTATGGCTACACCTTC.

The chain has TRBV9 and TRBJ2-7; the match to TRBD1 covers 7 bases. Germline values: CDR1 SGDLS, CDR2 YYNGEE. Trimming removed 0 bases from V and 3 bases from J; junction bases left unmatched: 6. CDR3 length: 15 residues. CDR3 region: CASSVDLRTGYEQYF. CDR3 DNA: TGTGCCAGCAGCGTAGACCTTAGGACAGGCTACGAGCAGTACTTC.

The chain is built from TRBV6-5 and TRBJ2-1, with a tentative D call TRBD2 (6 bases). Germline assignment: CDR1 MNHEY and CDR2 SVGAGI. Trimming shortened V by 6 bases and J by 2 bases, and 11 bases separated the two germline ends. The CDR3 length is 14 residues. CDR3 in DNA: TGTGCCAGCAGCATTAGCGGAACCTACAATGAGCAGTTCTTC. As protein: CASSISGTYNEQFF.

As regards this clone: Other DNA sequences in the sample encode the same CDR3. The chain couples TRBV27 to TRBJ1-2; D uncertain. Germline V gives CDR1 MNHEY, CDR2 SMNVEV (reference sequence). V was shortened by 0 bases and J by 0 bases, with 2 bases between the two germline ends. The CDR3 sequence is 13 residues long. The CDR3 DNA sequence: TGTGCCAGCAGTTTATCCGCTAACTATGGCTACACCTTC. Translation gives CASSLSANYGYTF.

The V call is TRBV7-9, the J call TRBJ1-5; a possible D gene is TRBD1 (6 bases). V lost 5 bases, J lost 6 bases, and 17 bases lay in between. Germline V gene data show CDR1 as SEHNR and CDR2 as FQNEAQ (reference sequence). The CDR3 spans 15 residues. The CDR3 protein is CASSLGGRGFQPQHF. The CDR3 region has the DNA TGTGCCAGCAGCCTAGGGGGAAGGGGGTTTCAGCCCCAGCATTTT.

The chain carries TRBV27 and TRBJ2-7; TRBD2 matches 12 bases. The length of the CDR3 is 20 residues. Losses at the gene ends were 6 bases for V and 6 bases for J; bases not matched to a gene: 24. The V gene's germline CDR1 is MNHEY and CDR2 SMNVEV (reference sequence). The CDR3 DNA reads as TGTGCCAGCAGCAAAAGCTTTCCCATATTTGTGACTAGCGGGAGCGGCGAGCAGTACTTC. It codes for CASSKSFPIFVTSGSGEQYF.

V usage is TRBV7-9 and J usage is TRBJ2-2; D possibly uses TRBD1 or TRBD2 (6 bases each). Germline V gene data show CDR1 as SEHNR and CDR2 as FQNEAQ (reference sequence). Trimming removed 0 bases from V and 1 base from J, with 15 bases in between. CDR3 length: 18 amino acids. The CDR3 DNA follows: TGTGCCAGCAGCTTAGCGGGAGGCAGGGGACGGAACACCGGGGAGCTGTTTTTT. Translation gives CASSLAGGRGRNTGELFF.

CDR3 nucleotides: TGTGCCAGCAGTTTATGGTCCGAATATAGCAATCAGCCCCAGCATTTT. Translation: CASSLWSEYSNQPQHF. This chain links TRBV28 with TRBJ1-5; no clear D gene. CDR1 and CDR2 from the germline V gene are MDHEN and SYDVKM. V was shortened by 0 bases and J by 0 bases, with 9 bases between the two germline ends. This CDR3 has 16 residues.

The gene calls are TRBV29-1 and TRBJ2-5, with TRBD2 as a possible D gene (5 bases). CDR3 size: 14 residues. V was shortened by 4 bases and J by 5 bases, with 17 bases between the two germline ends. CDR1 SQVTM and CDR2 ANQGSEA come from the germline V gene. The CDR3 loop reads CSVVFRGSGETQYF. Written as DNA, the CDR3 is TGCAGCGTTGTGTTTCGCGGATCGGGGGAGACCCAGTACTTC. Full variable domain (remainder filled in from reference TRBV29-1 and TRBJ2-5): SAVISQKPSRDICQRGTSLTIQCQVDSQVTMMFWYRQQPGQSLTLIATANQGSEATYESGFVIDKFPISRPNLTFSTLTVSNMSPEDSSIYLCSVVFRGSGETQYFGPGTRLLVL.

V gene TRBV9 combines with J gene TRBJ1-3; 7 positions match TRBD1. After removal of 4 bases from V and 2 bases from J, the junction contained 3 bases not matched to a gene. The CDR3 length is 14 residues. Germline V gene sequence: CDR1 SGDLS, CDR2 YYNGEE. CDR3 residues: CASSSTGAGNTIYF. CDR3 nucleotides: TGTGCCAGCAGCTCTACAGGGGCTGGAAACACCATATATTTT.

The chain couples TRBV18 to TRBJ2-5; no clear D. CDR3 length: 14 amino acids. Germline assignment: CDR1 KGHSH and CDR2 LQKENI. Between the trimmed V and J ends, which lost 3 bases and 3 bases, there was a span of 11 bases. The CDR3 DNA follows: TGTGCCAGCTCACCGGGGTGGGGTGAAGAGACCCAGTACTTC. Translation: CASSPGWGEETQYF.